The 28 T cell receptor beta chains below come from one sample, sequenced in a study of OX40 agonist ivuxolimab in advanced cancers. Assay used: immunoSEQ multiplex PCR; TCRdb lists only in-frame clones, some missing. The table includes 50,000 to 65,000 clones, approximately 89% detected once. Sequencing was performed on CD4+ or CD8+ T cells sorted from blood, taken in a trial of the OX40 agonist ivuxolimab. The receptors originated from an adult with an advanced solid tumor such as melanoma, head and neck, liver or kidney cancer.

The chain employs TRBV2 and TRBJ2-7; D may be TRBD1 or TRBD2 (6 bases each). The V gene's germline CDR1 is SNHLY and CDR2 FYNNEI. The V end was cut by 8 bases, the J end by 6 bases, with 17 bases between. This CDR3 has 13 residues. The CDR3 DNA follows: TGTGCCAGCTCCCAACCGGGGGCTGGCGAGCAGTACTTC. As protein: CASSQPGAGEQYF. The whole variable domain, remainder taken from reference TRBV2 and TRBJ2-7, is EPEVTQTPSHQVTQMGQEVILRCVPISNHLYFYWYRQILGQKVEFLVSFYNNEISEKSEIFDDQFSVERPDGSNFTLKIRSTKLEDSAMYFCASSQPGAGEQYFGPGTRLTVT.

This clone occurred a few times. This chain joins TRBV19 and TRBJ1-5, with TRBD1 as a possible D gene (6 bases). The V and J ends lost 2 bases and 1 base respectively, with 12 bases between them. The germline V gene encodes CDR1 LNHDA and CDR2 SQIVND (reference sequence). CDR3 length: 16 amino acids. In nucleotides, the CDR3 is TGTGCCAGTAGTATATCCAGGGGAGCGAGCAATCAGCCCCAGCATTTT. This gives the protein CASSISRGASNQPQHF. Full variable domain (missing parts from reference TRBV19 and TRBJ1-5): DGGITQSPKYLFRKEGQNVTLSCEQNLNHDAMYWYRQDPGQGLRLIYYSQIVNDFQKGDIAEGYSVSREKKESFPLTVTSAQKNPTAFYLCASSISRGASNQPQHFGDGTRLSIL.

The chain employs TRBV6-5 and TRBJ2-4; possibly TRBD1 for D (5 bases). Germline CDR1 MNHEY, CDR2 SVGAGI. Between the trimmed V and J ends, which lost 5 bases and 7 bases, there was a span of 12 bases. This CDR3 comprises 13 residues. In DNA form, the CDR3 reads TGTGCCAGCAGTCCCGGACACCTGAACATTCAGTACTTC. Residues: CASSPGHLNIQYF.

V gene TRBV4-1 combines with J gene TRBJ2-1; a weak D match, TRBD2 (5 bases). Trimming took off 1 base at V and 7 bases at J, with 17 bases between the two ends. The CDR3 has 16 residues. Germline CDR1 and CDR2: MGHRA and YSYEKL. The CDR3 DNA reads as TGCGCCAGCAGCCAAGTGGGGAGACTCTTCGATAATGAGCAGTTCTTC. This encodes CASSQVGRLFDNEQFF.

The chain employs TRBV11-2 and TRBJ1-1, with D possibly TRBD1 on 5 matching bases. CDR1 and CDR2 (germline): SGHAT, FQNNGV. The CDR3 has 14 amino acids. Trimming took off 2 bases at V and 4 bases at J, with 11 bases between the two ends. CDR3 sequence reads: CASSLRGMSTEAFF. CDR3 DNA sequence: TGTGCCAGCAGCTTAAGGGGAATGAGCACTGAAGCTTTCTTT. The full variable domain, in which reference TRBV11-2 and TRBJ1-1 provide the parts outside the CDR3, is EAGVAQSPRYKIIEKRQSVAFWCNPISGHATLYWYQQILGQGPKLLIQFQNNGVVDDSQLPKDRFSAERLKGVDSTLKIQPAKLEDSAVYLCASSLRGMSTEAFFGQGTRLTVV.

The chain is built from TRBV19 and TRBJ2-1; TRBD2 aligns across 12 bases. Germline V gene lookup returns CDR1 LNHDA and CDR2 SQIVND (reference sequence). J was trimmed by 0 bases and V by 4 bases; bases with no gene match: 10. The CDR3 has 19 residues. CDR3 DNA: TGTGCCAGTAGTAAAACCGGGACTAGCGGGTGGACCTCCTACAATGAGCAGTTCTTC. Protein product: CASSKTGTSGWTSYNEQFF.

The genes are TRBV6-1 and TRBJ2-5; D may be TRBD2 (5 bases). The germline CDR1 and CDR2 sequences are MNHNS and SASEGT. Deletions cut 7 bases from V and 4 bases from J, with 10 bases between. The CDR3 is made up of 12 amino acids. In DNA, the CDR3 is TGTGCCAGCACCCGGACTGGAGAGACCCAGTACTTC. The encoded protein is CASTRTGETQYF.

The chain combines TRBV4-1 with TRBJ1-4; D call uncertain. The CDR3 sequence is 14 residues long. V lost 2 bases, J lost 7 bases, and 11 bases lay in between. From germline, CDR1 is MGHRA and CDR2 YSYEKL. CDR3 DNA: TGCGCCAGCAGCCAACCAGCGGATGGTGAAAAACTGTTTTTT. Its translation: CASSQPADGEKLFF.

The V call is TRBV11-2, the J call TRBJ2-1; D tentatively fits TRBD1 or TRBD2 (5 bases each). Germline CDR1 and CDR2: SGHAT and FQNNGV. The CDR3 has 17 amino acids. Trimming removed 5 bases at V and 0 bases at J, with 17 bases between. The CDR3 coding sequence is TGTGCCAGCAGCCCCGGGACCAACACCGACTCCTACAATGAGCAGTTCTTC. This translates into CASSPGTNTDSYNEQFF. Drawing the rest from reference TRBV11-2 and TRBJ2-1, the complete variable domain is EAGVAQSPRYKIIEKRQSVAFWCNPISGHATLYWYQQILGQGPKLLIQFQNNGVVDDSQLPKDRFSAERLKGVDSTLKIQPAKLEDSAVYLCASSPGTNTDSYNEQFFGPGTRLTVL.

In DNA form, the CDR3 reads TGTGCCATCAGTGAATGGGCGGTTGAAGCTTTCTTT. Its protein product is CAISEWAVEAFF. The rearrangement links TRBV10-3 to TRBJ1-1; D not resolved. V was trimmed by 3 bases and J by 7 bases, leaving 9 bases between them. The CDR3 is made up of 12 amino acids. Per germline, CDR1 ENHRY and CDR2 SYGVKD.

V is TRBV10-3 and J is TRBJ2-1; perhaps D is TRBD1 or TRBD2 (7 bases each). Looked up from germline, CDR1 is ENHRY and CDR2 is SYGVKD. The CDR3 covers 14 residues. V gave up 7 bases and J gave up 5 bases, with 15 bases separating them. The DNA for the CDR3 is TGTGCCATCAATAGGGGGCTAGCGGACAATGAGCAGTTCTTC. It yields the protein CAINRGLADNEQFF.

The chain joins TRBV19 to TRBJ2-1; tentative D call: TRBD2 (5 bases). The CDR3 runs to 16 residues. Germline lookup yields CDR1 LNHDA and CDR2 SQIVND (reference sequence). V lost 6 bases and J 13 bases, leaving 28 bases between the germline ends. This CDR3 reads CASSALATTPKEYQFF. Written as DNA, the CDR3 is TGTGCCAGTAGCGCCTTAGCGACTACTCCCAAGGAATACCAGTTCTTC.

A few counts support this clone. This sequence joins TRBV5-1 and TRBJ1-1; TRBD1 agrees at 9 bases. There are 15 residues in the CDR3. The ends lost 2 bases at V and 2 bases at J; junction bases unmatched: 4. Germline V gene data show CDR1 as SGHRS and CDR2 as YFSETQ. As DNA, the CDR3 is TGCGCCAGCAGCTTTCAACAGGGGGCAAACACTGAAGCTTTCTTT. As protein: CASSFQQGANTEAFF.

The chain links TRBV2 to TRBJ1-2, with TRBD1 matching over 9 bases. The V gene's germline CDR1 is SNHLY and CDR2 FYNNEI. The CDR3 runs 14 residues. The J segment lost 4 bases and the V segment lost 5 bases, leaving 5 bases of the junction unmatched. The CDR3, as DNA: TGTGCCAGCAGTCTGGGACAGGGATTCTATGGCTACACCTTC. It specifies CASSLGQGFYGYTF.

The chain combines TRBV6-1 with TRBJ2-5; no firm D call. This CDR3 is built from 12 residues. V lost 8 bases and J lost 6, with 13 bases in between. The germline gives CDR1 MNHNS, CDR2 SASEGT. The CDR3 bases are TGTGCCAGCTTTGACGGTAGAAAGACCCAGTACTTC. Translation gives CASFDGRKTQYF.

This clone was seen just once. The genes are TRBV6-5 and TRBJ2-2, with 8 bases that match TRBD1. There are 14 residues in the CDR3. The germline V gene encodes CDR1 MNHEY and CDR2 SVGAGI. J lost 1 base, V lost 6 bases, and 1 base had no gene match. CDR3 amino acids: CASRGQVNTGELFF. The CDR3 coding sequence is TGTGCCAGCAGGGGACAGGTGAACACCGGGGAGCTGTTTTTT.

The rearrangement links TRBV2 to TRBJ2-5; 7 nucleotides line up with TRBD2. Germline values: CDR1 SNHLY, CDR2 FYNNEI. The V segment lost 6 bases and the J segment 5 bases; nucleotides outside the gene matches: 9. The CDR3 is 14 amino acids. Here the CDR3 DNA reads TGTGCCAGCAGGCGGTCGACTAGCAGTGAGACCCAGTACTTC. This encodes CASRRSTSSETQYF.

V usage is TRBV10-3 and J usage is TRBJ2-3, with D perhaps TRBD1 (7 bases). Germline CDR1 and CDR2: ENHRY and SYGVKD. This CDR3 comprises 16 residues. Between the trimmed V and J ends, which lost 3 bases and 2 bases, there was a span of 15 bases. CDR3 region: CAISDLEGTVTDTQYF. CDR3 coding DNA: TGTGCCATCAGTGATTTGGAGGGGACAGTCACAGATACGCAGTATTTT.

This chain connects TRBV28 to TRBJ2-4, with D perhaps matching TRBD1 (6 bases). Germline CDR1 MDHEN, CDR2 SYDVKM. There are 13 residues in the CDR3. Trimming took 6 bases from V and 6 from J, leaving 12 bases between them. DNA of the CDR3: TGTGCCAGCAGCCTTACAGGGCGAAACATTCAGTACTTC. Encoded protein: CASSLTGRNIQYF.

This clone was seen a few times. V and J are TRBV28 and TRBJ1-2; weak D call: TRBD1 (6 bases). Germline V gene lookup returns CDR1 MDHEN and CDR2 SYDVKM. CDR3 length equals 15 residues. The germline V and J ends were trimmed by 5 bases and 5 bases, with 18 bases remaining between them. CDR3 nucleotide sequence: TGTGCCAGCAGTCCAACTGACAGGATCCATTATGGCTACACCTTC. Its translation is CASSPTDRIHYGYTF.

The chain joins TRBV6-1 to TRBJ1-5; perhaps TRBD1 as D (5 bases). In germline, CDR1 is MNHNS, CDR2 SASEGT. This CDR3 has 16 residues. Trimming stripped 0 bases from V and 1 base from J, with 10 bases between. The DNA of the CDR3 is TGTGCCAGCAGTGAAGCCGGGACTGGGAGCAATCAGCCCCAGCATTTT. Amino acids: CASSEAGTGSNQPQHF.

This CDR3 is CAWSWGFSNQPQHF. CDR3 bases: TGTGCCTGGAGCTGGGGCTTCAGCAATCAGCCCCAGCATTTT. The V gene is TRBV30, the J gene TRBJ1-5; TRBD1 might be the D (5 bases). Germline loops: CDR1 GTSNPN, CDR2 SVGIG (reference sequence). The CDR3 loop spans 14 amino acids. V lost 3 bases to trimming and J lost 1 base, with 10 bases between them.

The chain recombines TRBV11-3 with TRBJ2-1; perhaps TRBD1 as D (5 bases). The V end lost 3 bases, the J end lost 5 bases, and 17 bases lay between the germline ends. Germline V CDR1 and CDR2: SGHNT, YENEEA. The CDR3 totals 16 residues. DNA for the CDR3: TGTGCCAGCAGCTTGGAGCCCCCAGGGAATCACAATGAGCAGTTCTTC. This sequence encodes CASSLEPPGNHNEQFF.

The V and J genes are TRBV5-4 and TRBJ1-2, with a weak D call TRBD1 (6 bases). Trimming left V 2 bases short and J 7 bases short, with 15 bases between. The CDR3 sequence is 14 residues long. From germline, CDR1 is SGHNT and CDR2 YYREEE (reference sequence). The CDR3 DNA follows: TGTGCCAGCAGCTTTGACGGGGGCGCTCGTGGCTACACCTTC. This sequence encodes CASSFDGGARGYTF.

The chain employs TRBV30 and TRBJ1-1; D remains unclear. Trimming cost V 4 bases and J 5 bases, with 14 bases left between them. Germline V CDR1 and CDR2: GTSNPN, SVGIG (reference sequence). The CDR3 covers 13 residues. CDR3 DNA: TGTGCCTGGATCAAAGAGGGAGGAACTGAAGCTTTCTTT. Its protein product is CAWIKEGGTEAFF.

V is TRBV4-3 and J is TRBJ2-7, with D perhaps matching TRBD1 (6 bases). Germline V gene data show CDR1 as LGHNA and CDR2 as YSLEER. This CDR3 is 16 amino acids long. V shed 1 base and J shed 6 bases, with 19 bases lying between them. Here the CDR3 DNA reads TGCGCCAGCAGCCAAGTCAGGGGATCAGCTAGGGCCGAGCAGTACTTC. Residues: CASSQVRGSARAEQYF.

This rearrangement joins TRBV30 to TRBJ1-3; D remains unclear. CDR1 and CDR2 from the germline V gene are GTSNPN and SVGIG (reference sequence). V lost 3 bases to trimming and J lost 0 bases, with 9 bases between them. The CDR3 runs to 14 residues. CDR3 bases: TGTGCCTGGAGCAAGACACGCTCTGGAAACACCATATATTTT. The encoded protein is CAWSKTRSGNTIYF. The whole variable domain, filled in from reference TRBV30 and TRBJ1-3, reads SQTIHQWPATLVQPVGSPLSLECTVEGTSNPNLYWYRQAAGRGLQLLFYSVGIGQISSEVPQNLSASRPQDRQFILSSKKLLLSDSGFYLCAWSKTRSGNTIYFGEGSWLTVV.

J is TRBJ2-2 and V is TRBV28; either TRBD1 or TRBD2 may supply D (5 bases each). The CDR3 length is 15 residues. The germline CDR1 and CDR2 sequences are MDHEN and SYDVKM. Deletions cut 5 bases from V and 2 bases from J, with 12 bases between. DNA for the CDR3: TGTGCCAGCAGTGCCGGGACGGCAAACACCGGGGAGCTGTTTTTT. This sequence encodes CASSAGTANTGELFF.